What follows describes a single T cell receptor (beta chain). What it binds is unknown. This CDR3 comprises 13 residues. Trimming pared 8 bases from V and 6 bases from J, leaving 13 bases between. This record comes from a study of CD8 T cells in ankylosing spondylitis. General study points: Matched ankylosing spondylitis synovial fluid reportedly showed significant enrichment of disease-linked clones.

By quantitative 5'-RACE with molecular barcodes, the TCR beta libraries were made. Using its own MiXCR run on the 5' RACE reads, TCRdb lists one record per CDR3 protein. The sample includes a few hundred thousand distinct CDR3 sequences, about 24% of them seen just once. The specimen was blood, either unsorted or a sorted T cell fraction (not recorded which). J is TRBJ2-2 and V is TRBV12-3 or TRBV12-4; D not resolved. The origin of this receptor is a male donor with ankylosing spondylitis or in good health (not recorded which). The CDR3 bases are TGTGCCAGCGGTCAGTCCCTTGCCGGGGAGCTGTTTTTT. The encoded protein is CASGQSLAGELFF.